This entry lists 16 T cell receptor beta chains sequenced from one sample in a study of blood T cell repertoires in COVID-19. Sequenced by immunoSEQ multiplex PCR; TCRdb stores in-frame clones only, minus some. The table includes 140,000 to 150,000 clones, about four fifths detected once. The source material was peripheral blood. These receptors came from a man between 65 and 85 years old who had recovered from COVID-19.

The rearrangement links TRBV21-1 to TRBJ1-2; the D call in the table, TRBD1, was not verified against the DNA. TRBV21-1 is annotated as a pseudogene. The CDR3 is made up of 13 amino acids. CDR3 coding DNA: TGTGCCAGCAGCCGCCGGGACAGGGGGGGCTACACCTTC. Protein product: CASSRRDRGGYTF.

J is TRBJ1-1 and V is TRBV19, with D perhaps TRBD1 (5 bases). This CDR3 has 15 residues. Trimming cost V 4 bases and J 0 bases, with 12 bases left between them. Germline V lookup: CDR1 LNHDA, CDR2 SQIVND (reference sequence). The CDR3 bases are TGTGCCAGTAGTACCGACAGAACCTTGAACACTGAAGCTTTCTTT. This codes for CASSTDRTLNTEAFF.

This clone appeared a single time. The genes are TRBV19 and TRBJ2-7; D is perhaps TRBD2 (6 bases). Trimming removed 3 bases at V and 0 bases at J, with 6 bases between. The CDR3 has 13 amino acids. Germline V gene data show CDR1 as LNHDA and CDR2 as SQIVND (reference sequence). Here the CDR3 reads CASSMTSSYEQYF. The CDR3 bases are TGTGCCAGTAGTATGACTAGCTCCTACGAGCAGTACTTC.

The chain has TRBV18 and TRBJ2-2, with TRBD2 as a possible D gene (6 bases). Trimming shortened V by 2 bases and J by 0 bases, and 10 bases separated the two germline ends. CDR1 and CDR2 from the germline V gene are KGHSH and LQKENI. The CDR3 loop spans 16 amino acids. The CDR3 bases are TGTGCCAGCTCACCAGTACTAGCCCCGAACACCGGGGAGCTGTTTTTT. It translates to CASSPVLAPNTGELFF.

The chain employs TRBV4-3 and TRBJ2-7, with 7 bases identical to TRBD2. Trimming at V came to 0 bases and at J to 1 base, leaving 3 bases not matched to a gene. CDR3 size: 15 residues. CDR1 and CDR2 from the germline V gene are LGHNA and YSLEER. The CDR3 is CASSQDWEGSYEQYF. The CDR3 DNA sequence: TGCGCCAGCAGCCAAGATTGGGAGGGATCCTACGAGCAGTACTTC.

The chain carries TRBV24-1 and TRBJ2-7; TRBD2 aligns across 10 bases. The length of the CDR3 is 18 residues. V dropped 9 bases and J dropped 0; count of bases not matched to a gene: 16. CDR1 KGHDR and CDR2 SFDVKD come from the germline V gene. The CDR3, as DNA: TGTGCCACCCCTGAGCGGGTAGCGGGAGGTCCCCTCTCCTACGAGCAGTACTTC. This sequence encodes CATPERVAGGPLSYEQYF.

This clone was seen a handful of times. Other DNA sequences of this sample code for an identical CDR3. The genes are TRBV2 and TRBJ2-1; TRBD1 might be the D (6 bases). The CDR3 loop spans 16 amino acids. CDR1 SNHLY and CDR2 FYNNEI come from the germline V gene. With 2 bases removed from V and 1 base from J, the gap between germline ends came to 12 bases. The CDR3 reads CASSERGTSSYNEQFF. Written as DNA, the CDR3 is TGTGCCAGCAGTGAAAGGGGGACGAGTTCCTACAATGAGCAGTTCTTC. The variable domain in full, completed from reference TRBV2 and TRBJ2-1, reads EPEVTQTPSHQVTQMGQEVILRCVPISNHLYFYWYRQILGQKVEFLVSFYNNEISEKSEIFDDQFSVERPDGSNFTLKIRSTKLEDSAMYFCASSERGTSSYNEQFFGPGTRLTVL.

The genes are TRBV27 and TRBJ2-3; D is undetermined. The CDR3 runs 14 residues. With 6 bases removed from V and 5 bases from J, the gap between germline ends came to 15 bases. Germline loops: CDR1 MNHEY, CDR2 SMNVEV (reference sequence). The CDR3 loop reads CASRVSHPGDTQYF. CDR3 DNA: TGTGCCAGCAGGGTTTCCCACCCGGGAGATACGCAGTATTTT.

This chain connects TRBV19 to TRBJ2-5, with 12 bases lining up with TRBD1. The CDR3 extends over 15 amino acids. Losses at the gene ends were 5 bases for V and 5 bases for J; bases not matched to a gene: 6. Germline V lookup: CDR1 LNHDA, CDR2 SQIVND (reference sequence). CDR3 DNA: TGTGCCAGTAGTCTGGGACAGGGGGCGCAGGAGACCCAGTACTTC. Translating gives CASSLGQGAQETQYF.

The chain has TRBV6-1 and TRBJ2-2; 8 nucleotides match TRBD1. The CDR3 is 17 amino acids. Germline CDR1 MNHNS, CDR2 SASEGT. V was pared by 3 bases and J by 1 base, with 7 bases of the junction left unmatched. The CDR3: CASSDEIQGGNTGELFF. The CDR3 nucleotides read TGTGCCAGCAGTGACGAAATACAGGGGGGGAACACCGGGGAGCTGTTTTTT.

V gene TRBV10-3 combines with J gene TRBJ2-7; 8 bases fit TRBD1. V was clipped by 6 bases and J by 7 bases; unmatched bases: 17. The CDR3 loop spans 16 amino acids. Germline values: CDR1 ENHRY, CDR2 SYGVKD. This CDR3 is CAISNNKDREFREQYF. The CDR3 region has the DNA TGTGCCATCAGCAACAATAAGGACAGGGAGTTTCGTGAGCAGTACTTC.

J is TRBJ2-7 and V is TRBV3-1 (or the pseudogene TRBV3-2), with TRBD2 as a possible D gene (7 bases). Germline V CDR1 and CDR2: LGHDT, YNNKEL (reference sequence). The CDR3 has 15 residues. The V gene lost 4 bases and the J gene lost 3 bases, with 16 bases spanning the gap. CDR3 loop: CASSLGQRGLYEQYF. The CDR3 region has the DNA TGTGCCAGCAGCCTTGGACAGCGGGGCCTCTACGAGCAGTACTTC.

Here the CDR3 DNA reads TGTGCCAGCAGCTTAGGGCGGACAGTGCAAGAGACCCAGTACTTC. This gives the protein CASSLGRTVQETQYF. The chain is built from TRBV7-9 and TRBJ2-5; perhaps TRBD1 as D (6 bases). Germline V gene lookup returns CDR1 SEHNR and CDR2 FQNEAQ (reference sequence). The CDR3 is 15 amino acids. The germline V and J ends were trimmed by 1 base and 2 bases, with 11 bases remaining between them.

This clone turned up a few times. V is TRBV4-1 and J is TRBJ2-2, with a weak D call TRBD2 (5 bases). The ends were cut back, 5 bases at V and 2 bases at J, with 15 bases in the middle. In germline, CDR1 is MGHRA, CDR2 YSYEKL. This CDR3 has 16 amino acids. The CDR3, as DNA: TGCGCCAGCAGCTACCGACTCGGACTTAACACCGGGGAGCTGTTTTTT. This sequence encodes CASSYRLGLNTGELFF.

The J gene is TRBJ1-3, the V gene TRBV30, with 7 bases identical to TRBD1. Trimming cost V 5 bases and J 3 bases; bases outside gene matches: 7. Germline CDR1 GTSNPN, CDR2 SVGIG (reference sequence). The CDR3 has 14 residues. The CDR3 DNA reads as TGTGCCTGGCACACAGGGGTCGGTGGAAACACCATATATTTT. This codes for CAWHTGVGGNTIYF.

This chain connects TRBV7-6 to TRBJ1-1, with D unresolved. The length of the CDR3 is 13 residues. V was trimmed by 2 bases and J by 5 bases, leaving 9 bases between them. Germline CDR1 and CDR2: SGHVS and FNYEAQ. The CDR3, as DNA: TGTGCCAGCAGCTTAAGGCGGGGAACTGAAGCTTTCTTT. Protein sequence: CASSLRRGTEAFF.